The rows below give T cell receptor beta chains drawn from one sample of a study of T cells in Graves' hyperthyroidism and ophthalmopathy. TCRdb re-analysed the multiplex PCR reads in MiXCR, keeping a single row per CDR3 protein. The data hold approximately 510,000 distinct CDR3 sequences, with around 43% observed a single time. The sequencing sample was made of peripheral blood or thyroid tissue (not recorded which). The receptors come from an adult woman with Graves' disease, either hyperthyroidism or ophthalmopathy (not recorded which). Both conserved end residues are trimmed from each CDR3.

TRBV2	TRBJ1-5	ASSEGSPGRNQPQH
TRBV19	TRBJ2-7	ASSTGTSSYEQY
TRBV3-1	TRBJ2-5	ASSQGGDETQY
TRBV14	TRBJ1-1	ASSPGWNTEAF
TRBV3-1	TRBJ1-3	ASSQRDSTGNTIY
TRBV29-1	TRBJ1-1	SASDQNTEAF
TRBV20-1	TRBJ2-7	SAREDGYYEQY
TRBV20-1	TRBJ1-5	SARGGGRSNQPQH
TRBV2	TRBJ2-7	ASIGGGPLTEQY
TRBV11-1	TRBJ2-7	ASSQGGLAGES
TRBV4-1	TRBJ2-3	ASSQARAGGTDTQY
TRBV24-1	TRBJ2-2	ATSATLPGRGTRELF
TRBV12-3/TRBV12-4	TRBJ2-7	ASSQRQLGEQY
TRBV29-1	TRBJ2-7	SVAGGEFLTYEQY
TRBV29-1	TRBJ2-7	SVEGTGLEYEQY
TRBV4-3	TRBJ1-5	ASSQELSNQPQH
TRBV7-9	TRBJ2-7	ASSSRDGTYEQY
TRBV25-1	TRBJ2-5	ASSETVLQETQY
TRBV7-8	TRBJ1-5	GSSLEDSLRH
TRBV28	TRBJ2-2	ASTGTGRAGELF
TRBV10-3	TRBJ2-7	AISVGGSSYEQY
TRBV19	TRBJ2-7	ASSMEITSREQY
TRBV24-1	TRBJ1-2	ATSEDGVNYGYT
TRBV29-1	TRBJ1-4	SVDPQGNEKLF
TRBV10-3	TRBJ2-5	AIRGSGPIQETQY
TRBV10-3	TRBJ1-4	AISESTGETEKLF
TRBV7-2	TRBJ2-6	ASSQTALMTGVNVLT
TRBV7-2	TRBJ1-4	ASSLGGTVSEKLF
TRBV9	TRBJ2-7	ASSASGPSREQY
TRBV5-1	TRBJ2-5	ASSLVSSAETQY
TRBV12-3/TRBV12-4	TRBJ1-5	ASSPLENQPQH
TRBV20-1	TRBJ1-2	SARERHPTIGYT
TRBV10-2	TRBJ2-5	ASTLGVETQY
TRBV29-1	TRBJ1-2	STGTEYGYT
TRBV9	TRBJ1-1	ASTRDTNTEAF
TRBV7-3	TRBJ1-2	ASSFSTGGKSGYT
TRBV29-1	TRBJ1-1	SAFGVEAF
TRBV29-1	TRBJ2-7	SAGLAGGPYEQY
TRBV15	TRBJ1-6	ATSIPGEALH
TRBV10-2	TRBJ1-4	ASSEGGPGVEKLF
TRBV29-1	TRBJ1-6	SARTGGGSPLH
TRBV7-2	TRBJ1-1	ASRGHRGRTEAF
TRBV20-1	TRBJ1-1	SARDGGHGATTEAF
TRBV10-3	TRBJ1-2	AISESGEASLNYGYT
TRBV29-1	TRBJ2-7	SVEGGPTAYEQY
TRBV7-3	TRBJ2-5	ASSLIEETQY
TRBV10-3	TRBJ1-2	AISVAGTYGYT
TRBV20-1	TRBJ1-5	SARGQGDQPQH
TRBV19	TRBJ2-7	ASRDRGAPAYEQY
TRBV9	TRBJ2-5	ASSDSPGAETQY
TRBV6-6	TRBJ1-2	ASTDRTNYGYT
TRBV7-9	TRBJ2-7	ASSLGQYSYEQY
TRBV12-3/TRBV12-4	TRBJ2-2	ASSGDRVGGELF
TRBV12-3/TRBV12-4	TRBJ1-5	ASKDRGDQPQH
TRBV18	TRBJ1-2	ASARDRGYGYT